Below are 21 T cell receptor beta chains sequenced from a single sample in a study of cytomegalovirus exposure and HLA in healthy donors. The PCR used 60 Vbeta and 13 Jbeta primers. Using immunoSEQ multiplex PCR, the repertoire was profiled, and TCRdb retains in-frame clones only, with some absent. This table has approximately 100,000 clones, about 86% appearing once. Source material: PBMCs. These receptors originate from a woman aged 25 to 39 in good health and CMV-seronegative.

The chain is built from TRBV27 and TRBJ1-3; D might be TRBD1 (5 bases). The CDR3 consists of 16 residues. Trimming took off 1 base at V and 4 bases at J, with 14 bases between the two ends. Germline CDR1 and CDR2: MNHEY and SMNVEV (reference sequence). CDR3: CASSLWAGLAGNTIYF. The CDR3, as DNA: TGTGCCAGCAGTTTATGGGCAGGGCTGGCAGGAAACACCATATATTTT.

The chain has TRBV18 and TRBJ2-5; no reliable D call. Per the germline V gene, CDR1 is KGHSH and CDR2 is LQKENI. Trimming took 3 bases from V and 3 from J, leaving 2 bases between them. The CDR3 runs to 11 residues. The CDR3 is CASSPEETQYF. CDR3 coding DNA: TGTGCCAGCTCACCCGAAGAGACCCAGTACTTC.

This clone appeared a few times. The V call is TRBV29-1, the J call TRBJ2-3, with TRBD1 matching 7 bases. The V segment lost 1 base and the J segment 0 bases; nucleotides outside the gene matches: 1. CDR1 and CDR2 (germline): SQVTM, ANQGSEA. The CDR3 is made up of 14 amino acids. Here the CDR3 reads CSVEGTGSTDTQYF. DNA for the CDR3: TGCAGCGTTGAAGGGACAGGAAGCACAGATACGCAGTATTTT.

The CDR3 region is CSVGAVGSGGEQFF. CDR3 coding DNA: TGCAGCGTGGGGGCTGTTGGGAGCGGGGGCGAGCAGTTCTTC. The chain links TRBV29-1 to TRBJ2-1, with 8 nucleotides matching TRBD2. Germline loops: CDR1 SQVTM, CDR2 ANQGSEA. The CDR3 spans 14 residues. J gave up 10 bases and V 6 bases, and 14 bases lay outside the gene matches.

This clone was recorded once. The rearrangement uses TRBV11-2 and TRBJ2-5, with 9 bases matching TRBD1. Judging by the DNA end, TRBJ2-7 fits better; the J call may be wrong. Germline V CDR1 and CDR2: SGHAT, FQNNGV. This CDR3 spans 15 amino acids. The CDR3 DNA reads as TGTGCCAGCAGCTTAGGGGGACAGGGTGCCAACGAGCAGTACTTC. Protein sequence: CASSLGGQGANEQYF.

J is TRBJ1-1 and V is TRBV5-1; D remains unclear. The germline V gene encodes CDR1 SGHRS and CDR2 YFSETQ. V was trimmed by 2 bases and J by 1 base, leaving 6 bases between them. This CDR3 has 13 amino acids. The DNA for the CDR3 is TGCGCCAGCAGCTTCGGGAAGAACACTGAAGCTTTCTTT. Translating it yields CASSFGKNTEAFF.

The rearrangement uses TRBV15 and TRBJ2-7; 9 bases fit TRBD2. Germline V CDR1 and CDR2: LNHNV, YYDKDF (reference sequence). The CDR3 loop spans 12 amino acids. V shed 0 bases and J 11 bases; nucleotides not matched to a gene: 2. The CDR3 sequence: CATSRDAGGKYF. CDR3 DNA sequence: TGTGCCACCAGCAGAGACGCGGGGGGGAAGTACTTC.

This clone was observed a handful of times. The V and J genes are TRBV29-1 and TRBJ2-7, with a weak D call TRBD1 (5 bases). The CDR3 sequence is 15 residues long. CDR1 is SQVTM and CDR2 is ANQGSEA in the germline V gene. The V gene lost 5 bases and the J gene lost 0 bases, with 17 bases spanning the gap. The DNA of the CDR3 is TGCAGCGTTATTTGGGGCAGAGGTAGCTCCTACGAGCAGTACTTC. This sequence encodes CSVIWGRGSSYEQYF.

About this clone itself: Other DNA sequences within the sample encode an identical CDR3. The CDR3 loop is CASSLGQGNEQFF. Written as DNA, the CDR3 is TGCGCCAGCAGCCTGGGACAGGGAAATGAGCAGTTCTTC. V is TRBV5-1 and J is TRBJ2-1; TRBD1 agrees at 9 bases. Trimming removed 4 bases from V and 7 bases from J; junction bases left unmatched: 3. Germline CDR1 is SGHRS and CDR2 is YFSETQ. This CDR3 is built from 13 residues.

The chain couples TRBV28 to TRBJ2-1; 7 bases match TRBD1. Per the germline V gene, CDR1 is MDHEN and CDR2 is SYDVKM. Germline trimming cut 1 base from V and 3 bases from J; bases unmatched to any gene: 3. There are 15 residues in the CDR3. The CDR3 region is CASSLLGGSYNEQFF. The CDR3, as DNA: TGTGCCAGCAGTTTATTAGGGGGCAGCTACAATGAGCAGTTCTTC.

The chain carries TRBV29-1 and TRBJ1-2; 7 bases are a match to TRBD1. CDR1 is SQVTM and CDR2 is ANQGSEA in the germline V gene. This CDR3 is built from 14 residues. Germline trimming cut 4 bases from V and 8 bases from J; bases unmatched to any gene: 13. The CDR3 is CSVADSNRGRGYTF. The CDR3 DNA reads TGCAGCGTTGCCGACAGCAACAGGGGTCGGGGCTACACCTTC.

The CDR3 sequence is CASSLLRASRFTF. DNA of the CDR3: TGTGCCAGCAGTTTACTCAGGGCCAGCAGGTTCACCTTC. This sequence joins TRBV28 and TRBJ1-2, with a tentative D call TRBD1 (5 bases). In germline, CDR1 is MDHEN, CDR2 SYDVKM. Trimming stripped 2 bases from V and 13 bases from J, with 17 bases between. This CDR3 region has 13 residues.

The chain is built from TRBV28 and TRBJ2-7; no definite D call. V dropped 5 bases and J dropped 7 bases, with 12 bases sitting between them. Germline loops: CDR1 MDHEN, CDR2 SYDVKM. The CDR3 is 12 amino acids. The CDR3 nucleotides read TGTGCCAGCAGTACCCCCCTTAGAGAGCAGTACTTC. It translates to CASSTPLREQYF.

This chain links TRBV7-3 with TRBJ2-1; the D gene is possibly TRBD2 (5 bases). Germline V lookup: CDR1 SGHTA, CDR2 FQGTGA. V lost 5 bases and J 5 bases, leaving 13 bases between the germline ends. This CDR3 contains 14 residues. In nucleotides, the CDR3 is TGTGCCAGCAGCCTCGGGCTAGCCCACAATGAGCAGTTCTTC. It specifies CASSLGLAHNEQFF.

The chain joins TRBV18 to TRBJ2-1; 13 bases agree with TRBD2. CDR1 is KGHSH and CDR2 is LQKENI in the germline V gene. The CDR3 runs 16 residues. The J segment lost 3 bases and the V segment lost 3 bases, leaving 2 bases of the junction unmatched. The CDR3 DNA reads TGTGCCAGCTCACCCCGGACTAGCGGGAGCTACAATGAGCAGTTCTTC. Encoded protein: CASSPRTSGSYNEQFF.

V gene TRBV6-1 combines with J gene TRBJ1-4; 9 bases line up with TRBD1. J gave up 8 bases and V 7 bases, and 5 bases lay outside the gene matches. Germline loops: CDR1 MNHNS, CDR2 SASEGT. This CDR3 spans 13 amino acids. The CDR3 DNA is TGTGCCAGCAAAGGGACAGGGCGAGAAAAACTGTTTTTT. Amino acids: CASKGTGREKLFF.

The chain joins TRBV30 to TRBJ2-7, with 11 bases identical to TRBD1. V gave up 5 bases and J gave up 7 bases; unmatched junction bases: 4. This CDR3 region has 12 residues. Germline V gene data show CDR1 as GTSNPN and CDR2 as SVGIG (reference sequence). CDR3 DNA: TGTGCCTGGGGGGACAGGGGGGGGGAGCAGTACTTC. As protein: CAWGDRGGEQYF.

The J gene is TRBJ2-5, the V gene TRBV5-1; TRBD2 matches 8 bases. Germline V gives CDR1 SGHRS, CDR2 YFSETQ. The CDR3 loop spans 16 amino acids. V was clipped by 0 bases and J by 7 bases; unmatched bases: 11. As DNA, the CDR3 is TGCGCCAGCAGCTTGGGACCGGGACTAGAGGAAAGGACCCAGTACTTC. This encodes CASSLGPGLEERTQYF. The full variable domain, its missing parts supplied by reference TRBV5-1 and TRBJ2-5, is KAGVTQTPRYLIKTRGQQVTLSCSPISGHRSVSWYQQTPGQGLQFLFEYFSETQRNKGNFPGRFSGRQFSNSRSEMNVSTLELGDSALYLCASSLGPGLEERTQYFGPGTRLLVL.

The chain uses TRBV19 and TRBJ1-1, with D possibly being TRBD1 (5 bases). V lost 6 bases and J lost 8, with 16 bases in between. CDR3 size: 13 residues. Germline V lookup: CDR1 LNHDA, CDR2 SQIVND (reference sequence). CDR3 nucleotide sequence: TGTGCCAGTAGCCCCCTGCAGGGCTACGAAGCTTTCTTT. This sequence encodes CASSPLQGYEAFF.

This clone was observed a handful of times. This chain links TRBV5-1 with TRBJ1-4; D is ambiguous. This CDR3 spans 15 amino acids. The germline V and J ends were trimmed by 4 bases and 8 bases, with 18 bases remaining between them. From germline, CDR1 is SGHRS and CDR2 YFSETQ. The CDR3 here is CASSPIGGSGEKLFF. In nucleotides, the CDR3 is TGCGCCAGCAGCCCGATCGGAGGGTCGGGCGAAAAACTGTTTTTT.

CDR3 nucleotides: TGTGCCAGCCGGGGACAGGGGCTAAGCACAGATACGCAGTATTTT. Its protein product is CASRGQGLSTDTQYF. This sequence joins TRBV2 and TRBJ2-3; TRBD1 agrees at 10 bases. V was pared by 8 bases and J by 0 bases, with 5 bases of the junction left unmatched. Germline lookup yields CDR1 SNHLY and CDR2 FYNNEI. This CDR3 is 15 amino acids long. Combining the CDR3 with reference TRBV2 and TRBJ2-3 gives the whole variable domain EPEVTQTPSHQVTQMGQEVILRCVPISNHLYFYWYRQILGQKVEFLVSFYNNEISEKSEIFDDQFSVERPDGSNFTLKIRSTKLEDSAMYFCASRGQGLSTDTQYFGPGTRLTVL.